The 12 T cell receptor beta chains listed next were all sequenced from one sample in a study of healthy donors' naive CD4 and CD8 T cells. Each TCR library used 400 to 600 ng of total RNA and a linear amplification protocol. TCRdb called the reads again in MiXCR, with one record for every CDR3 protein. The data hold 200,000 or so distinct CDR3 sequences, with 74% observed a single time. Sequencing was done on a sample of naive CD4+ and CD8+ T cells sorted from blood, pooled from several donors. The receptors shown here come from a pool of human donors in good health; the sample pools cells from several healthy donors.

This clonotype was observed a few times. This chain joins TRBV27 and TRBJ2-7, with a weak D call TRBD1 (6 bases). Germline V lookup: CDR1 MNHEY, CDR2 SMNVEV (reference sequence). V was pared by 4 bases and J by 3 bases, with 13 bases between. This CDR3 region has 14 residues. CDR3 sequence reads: CASSSLGGGYEQYF. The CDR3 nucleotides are TGTGCCAGCAGTTCACTTGGGGGCGGCTACGAGCAGTACTTC.

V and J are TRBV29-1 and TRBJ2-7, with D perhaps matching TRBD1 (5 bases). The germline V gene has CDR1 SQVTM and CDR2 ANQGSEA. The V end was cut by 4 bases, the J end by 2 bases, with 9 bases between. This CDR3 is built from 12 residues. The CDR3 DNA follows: TGCAGCGTTGTAGCAGGGCCCTACGAGCAGTACTTC. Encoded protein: CSVVAGPYEQYF.

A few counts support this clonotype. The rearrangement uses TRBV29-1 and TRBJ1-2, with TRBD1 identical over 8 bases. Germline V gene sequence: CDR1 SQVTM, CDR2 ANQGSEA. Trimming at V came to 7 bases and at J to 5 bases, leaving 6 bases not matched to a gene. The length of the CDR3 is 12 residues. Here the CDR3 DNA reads TGCAGCGAAGGGGACAGGACATATGGCTACACCTTC. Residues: CSEGDRTYGYTF.

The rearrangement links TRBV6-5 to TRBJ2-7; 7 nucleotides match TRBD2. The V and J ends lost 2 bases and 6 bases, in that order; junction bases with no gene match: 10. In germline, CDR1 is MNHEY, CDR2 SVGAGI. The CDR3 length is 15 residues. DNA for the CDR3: TGTGCCAGCAGTTACGGCGGGGGAACCCTAGCCGAGCAGTACTTC. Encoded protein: CASSYGGGTLAEQYF.

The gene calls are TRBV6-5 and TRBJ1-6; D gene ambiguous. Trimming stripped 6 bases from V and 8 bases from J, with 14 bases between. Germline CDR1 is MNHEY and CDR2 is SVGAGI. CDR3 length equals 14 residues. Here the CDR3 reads CASSLAQHYSPLHF. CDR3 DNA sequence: TGTGCCAGCAGCCTCGCTCAGCACTATTCACCCCTCCACTTT.

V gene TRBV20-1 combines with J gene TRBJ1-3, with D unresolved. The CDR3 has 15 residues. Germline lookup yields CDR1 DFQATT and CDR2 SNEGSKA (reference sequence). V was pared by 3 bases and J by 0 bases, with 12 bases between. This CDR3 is CSASRARPSGNTIYF. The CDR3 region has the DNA TGCAGTGCTAGTCGGGCCAGGCCCTCTGGAAACACCATATATTTT.

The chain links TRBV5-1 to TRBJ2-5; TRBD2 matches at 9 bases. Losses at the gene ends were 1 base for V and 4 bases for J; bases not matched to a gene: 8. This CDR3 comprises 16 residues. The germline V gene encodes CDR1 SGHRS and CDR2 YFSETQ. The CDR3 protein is CASSLSSSGVIETQYF. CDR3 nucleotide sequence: TGCGCCAGCAGCTTGAGTTCTAGCGGGGTTATAGAGACCCAGTACTTC.

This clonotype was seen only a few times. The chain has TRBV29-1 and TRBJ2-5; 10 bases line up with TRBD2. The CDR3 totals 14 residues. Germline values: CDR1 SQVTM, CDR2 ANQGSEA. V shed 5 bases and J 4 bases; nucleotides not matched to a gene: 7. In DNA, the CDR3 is TGCAGCGTTCGGGGACTAGCGTTGGGAGAGACCCAGTACTTC. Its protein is CSVRGLALGETQYF. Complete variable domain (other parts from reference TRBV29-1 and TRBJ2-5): SAVISQKPSRDICQRGTSLTIQCQVDSQVTMMFWYRQQPGQSLTLIATANQGSEATYESGFVIDKFPISRPNLTFSTLTVSNMSPEDSSIYLCSVRGLALGETQYFGPGTRLLVL.

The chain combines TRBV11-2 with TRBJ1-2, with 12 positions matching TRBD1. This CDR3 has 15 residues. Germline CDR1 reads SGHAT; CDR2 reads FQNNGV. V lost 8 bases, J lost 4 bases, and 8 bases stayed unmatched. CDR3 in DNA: TGTGCCAGCGGTCCCGGGACAGGGGGCTTCTATGGCTACACCTTC. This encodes CASGPGTGGFYGYTF.

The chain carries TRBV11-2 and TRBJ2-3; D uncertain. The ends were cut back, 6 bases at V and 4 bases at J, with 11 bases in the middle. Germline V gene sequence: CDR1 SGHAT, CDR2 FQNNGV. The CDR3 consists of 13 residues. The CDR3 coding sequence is TGTGCCAGCAGGCCTGATCTGGCAGATACGCAGTATTTT. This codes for CASRPDLADTQYF. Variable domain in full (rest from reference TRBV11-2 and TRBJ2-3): EAGVAQSPRYKIIEKRQSVAFWCNPISGHATLYWYQQILGQGPKLLIQFQNNGVVDDSQLPKDRFSAERLKGVDSTLKIQPAKLEDSAVYLCASRPDLADTQYFGPGTRLTVL.

The CDR3 nucleotides read TGCGCCAGCAGCTTGGTTGTTACTAGCGGGAGGGCCCCCAGCGAGCAGTACTTC. The encoded protein is CASSLVVTSGRAPSEQYF. The V gene is TRBV5-1, the J gene TRBJ2-7; 13 bases match TRBD2. From germline, CDR1 is SGHRS and CDR2 YFSETQ. The CDR3 has 18 residues. V lost 0 bases to trimming and J lost 6 bases; unmatched junction nucleotides: 12. Looking up the rest from reference TRBV5-1 and TRBJ2-7 gives the full variable domain: KAGVTQTPRYLIKTRGQQVTLSCSPISGHRSVSWYQQTPGQGLQFLFEYFSETQRNKGNFPGRFSGRQFSNSRSEMNVSTLELGDSALYLCASSLVVTSGRAPSEQYFGPGTRLTVT.

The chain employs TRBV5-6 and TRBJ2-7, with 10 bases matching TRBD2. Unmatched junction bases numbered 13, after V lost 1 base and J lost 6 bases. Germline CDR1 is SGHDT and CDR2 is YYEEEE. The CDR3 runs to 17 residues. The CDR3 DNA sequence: TGTGCCAGCAGCTTGTCCGGTTCTAGCGGGAGTTTAAGCGAGCAGTACTTC. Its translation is CASSLSGSSGSLSEQYF.